This T cell receptor beta chain comes out of a study of T cell responses to AZD1222 COVID-19 vaccine (dated by TCRdb to the early 2020s). For the wider study: A total of 230 to 250 trial participants underwent TCR sequencing, of whom 200 to 220 had received two doses of AZD1222 and some 26 had received two doses of the MenACWY control vaccine. Enrollment into the trials was organized by age into subgroups of 18-55, 56-69 and 70-plus years, and those subgroups contained approximately 160, 26 and 62 TCR-sequenced participants, respectively.

The germline V gene provides CDR1 SGHAT and CDR2 FQNNGV. V is cut back by 5 bases and J by 9 bases, with 12 bases in the junction unmatched. The CDR3, cysteine through phenylalanine, is 14 amino acids long. Solely the CDR3 DNA is kept, with 42 bases framed from the first base. The meaning of the sample's time point label: about 28 days (+/-7) after the second vaccine dose. AZD1222 recipients whose second dose came at about 4 weeks and those whose second dose came at about 12 weeks were combined into one group, since spike-specific TCR depth and breadth did not differ between the two schedules. Vaccinee samples were obtained from the UK trials COV001 and COV002, which included a single-blind randomized controlled phase 2/3 trial of AZD1222 (ChAdOx1 nCoV-19) in healthy adults. For TCRbeta chain sequencing, PBMC samples were collected from trial participants at day 0 and at day 28 after the second dose.

The study at large found these results: In the small 56-69-year group, the increase in depth fell short of significance, most likely because of low power. Epitopes outside the regions mutated in the B.1.351 and B.1.1.7 variants were reportedly recognized by nearly half of the unique spike-specific TCRs. Because no day 14 peak-response samples were available, the repertoires could be characterized only after the peak T cell response. A significant rise in spike-specific TCR breadth and depth was observed after two AZD1222 doses relative to day 0 and relative to MenACWY recipients. Vaccine-associated CD4 TCRs spanned the whole spike protein, with dominant responses in regions 160-218 and 743-854. Conclusions about previously exposed vaccinees are limited because only five to seven AZD1222 recipients were SARS-CoV-2 seropositive at baseline. Participants were mostly white British, with more females than males. The authors suggested clonal diversity may have been underestimated.

The CDR3 regions of human TCRbeta chains were subjected to immunosequencing. The study's processing was this. TCRs in the repertoires were matched against a reference library of SARS-CoV-2-specific TCRs that had been generated with the MIRA antigen-specificity platform. Breadth was defined as the fraction of unique TCRs that were SARS-CoV-2-associated. Depth was defined as the fraction of total T cells that were SARS-CoV-2-associated. Using the MIRA data, each spike-specific TCR was mapped to the spike region that the TCR reacts to and placed in a CD4 or CD8 class. Log10-transformed breadth and depth values were compared by one-way ANOVA with Sidak's multiple comparisons tests. TCRdb stores this immuneACCESS table with in-frame sequences only. Part of the clones is absent; in the studies checked, under half of the shortfall reflects unresolved V genes, and no reason is known for the rest. V and J calls and clone size are given by that table; D and trimming were obtained from the DNA. Present in this sample are about 130,000 clones, approximately 90% of which were seen just once. Together, the top ten hold around 3.5% of the sample.

This clone was picked up one time. The antigen it recognizes is unknown. No much larger clone is present one base from it, and per-base qualities are unavailable. This sequence was found in an adult who received the AZD1222 COVID-19 vaccine. In this chain, TRBV11-2 is recombined with TRBJ2-7, with TRBD2 matching 8 junction bases. Specimen: peripheral blood, collected 28 days after the second AZD1222 dose. The nucleotide sequence reads TGTGCCAGCAGCCGCCCCGCGGTAGCGGGATGGCAGTACTTC. It translates to CASSRPAVAGWQYF.